This T cell receptor beta chain was recovered during a study of blood T cell repertoires in COVID-19. Study background: COVID-19 samples from acute and convalescent phases originated in the United States, Italy and Spain. The analysed material was cDNA or gDNA that came from T cells, B-cell-depleted T cells, or PBMCs.

Clones were read by immunoSEQ multiplex PCR, and TCRdb kept only the in-frame ones, dropping some. The table has some 180,000 clones, more than 80% seen once. This CDR3 region has 13 residues. The V gene lost 0 bases and the J gene lost 8 bases, with 11 bases spanning the gap. Germline V lookup: CDR1 SGHRS, CDR2 YFSETQ. The rearrangement links TRBV5-1 to TRBJ1-1; no firm D call. The material sequenced was peripheral blood. The sequence was obtained from a man over 45 with acute or convalescent COVID-19. The CDR3 nucleotides are TGCGCCAGCAGCTTGGGGTCAGACTACGAAGCTTTCTTT. Translated: CASSLGSDYEAFF. Using reference TRBV5-1 and TRBJ1-1 for the parts outside the CDR3, the full variable domain is KAGVTQTPRYLIKTRGQQVTLSCSPISGHRSVSWYQQTPGQGLQFLFEYFSETQRNKGNFPGRFSGRQFSNSRSEMNVSTLELGDSALYLCASSLGSDYEAFFGQGTRLTVV.